This TCR beta chain was obtained from a study of T cells in narcolepsy. Study overall: Enrolled donors included narcolepsy type 1 or type 2 patients and healthy controls.

Method: immunoSEQ multiplex PCR; TCRdb's copy keeps in-frame clones and lacks some. The sample lists approximately 8,100 clones, more than 55% occurring once. Germline lookup yields CDR1 MNHEY and CDR2 SVGAGI. Trimming cost V 2 bases and J 6 bases, with 15 bases left between them. This CDR3 is built from 15 residues. Study-wide results and caveats: Comparing one patient's CSF and blood CD4+ clonotypes highlighted HCRT- and TRIB2-specific autoreactive clonotypes. Reportedly, autoreactive clonotypes were serially detected in patients' blood but not controls'.

This clone was found a few times. Antigen specificity is unknown. The rearrangement uses TRBV6-5 and TRBJ2-3, with D possibly being TRBD2 (7 bases). Material: CD45RA- memory CD8+ T cells from PBMCs. The sequence came from a human donor with narcolepsy. CDR3 loop: CASSYGAGAGDTQYF. For the CDR3, the DNA is TGTGCCAGCAGTTACGGGGCGGGGGCCGGGGATACGCAGTATTTT.